The 13 T cell receptor beta chains below were found in one sample sequenced in a study of shared clonotypes between healthy human individuals. Profiling relied on immunoSEQ multiplex PCR, and the TCRdb table lists in-frame clones only, not all of them. The sample includes roughly 640,000 clones, over 65% seen only once; the top ten take about 1.7%. Source material: memory CD4+ T cells sorted from blood. Subset described: CD45RA-negative fraction. The receptors originated from a woman in her 30s in good health.

This clone was picked up one time. This chain links TRBV27 with TRBJ2-3; 7 nucleotides line up with TRBD2. V lost 0 bases, J lost 2 bases, and 8 bases stayed unmatched. CDR1 and CDR2 (germline): MNHEY, SMNVEV (reference sequence). The CDR3 contains 17 residues. In DNA form, the CDR3 reads TGTGCCAGCAGTTTATCGTGGTCTAGCGGCTTCACAGATACGCAGTATTTT. Its protein product is CASSLSWSSGFTDTQYF.

This clone was counted between two and nine times. J is TRBJ2-7 and V is TRBV28; the D gene is possibly TRBD1 (5 bases). This CDR3 contains 16 residues. Germline V gene sequence: CDR1 MDHEN, CDR2 SYDVKM. V was clipped by 3 bases and J by 0 bases, with 15 bases between them. The CDR3, as DNA: TGTGCCAGCAGTTTCAAGTTACAGGAGCTCTCCTACGAGCAGTACTTC. It specifies CASSFKLQELSYEQYF.

V gene TRBV19 combines with J gene TRBJ1-5; 10 bases are a match to TRBD1. Looked up from germline, CDR1 is LNHDA and CDR2 is SQIVND (reference sequence). After removal of 3 bases from V and 6 bases from J, the junction contained 14 bases not matched to a gene. The CDR3 has 18 amino acids. The CDR3 region has the DNA TGTGCCAGTAGTATCAGGGGAAGAAAGACAGGGGGCCCTCAGCCCCAGCATTTT. Protein: CASSIRGRKTGGPQPQHF.

Comment on this clone: The sample has other DNA sequences that encode this CDR3 too. This rearrangement joins TRBV27 to TRBJ2-2; 8 bases map to TRBD2. Germline assignment: CDR1 MNHEY and CDR2 SMNVEV (reference sequence). V shed 3 bases and J 6 bases; nucleotides not matched to a gene: 6. The CDR3 totals 15 residues. The CDR3 loop reads CASSFRSGRPGELFF. The CDR3 bases are TGTGCCAGCAGTTTTCGGAGCGGGAGACCCGGGGAGCTGTTTTTT.

The chain couples TRBV28 to TRBJ2-4; D call uncertain. The CDR3 runs to 17 residues. The V end was cut by 5 bases, the J end by 0 bases, with 17 bases between. CDR1 and CDR2 from the germline V gene are MDHEN and SYDVKM. CDR3 nucleotides: TGTGCCAGCAGTCCTCCGGGCCTGCTGTCAGCCAAAAACATTCAGTACTTC. It translates to CASSPPGLLSAKNIQYF.

This chain connects TRBV19 to TRBJ1-2, with TRBD1 matching 7 bases. CDR3 length: 14 amino acids. The ends lost 7 bases at V and 4 bases at J; junction bases unmatched: 9. Germline V lookup: CDR1 LNHDA, CDR2 SQIVND (reference sequence). The CDR3, as DNA: TGTGCCAGTATGAACAGGGGAAACGCCTATGGCTACACCTTC. It translates to CASMNRGNAYGYTF.

The gene calls are TRBV10-3 and TRBJ2-3, with D perhaps TRBD2 (6 bases). This CDR3 region has 15 residues. Germline V gives CDR1 ENHRY, CDR2 SYGVKD. Between the trimmed V and J ends, which lost 0 bases and 3 bases, there was a span of 10 bases. The CDR3: CAISESEGTTDTQYF. The CDR3 DNA is TGTGCCATCAGTGAGTCGGAGGGTACGACAGATACGCAGTATTTT.

The chain joins TRBV7-9 to TRBJ1-1; D is ambiguous. CDR1 is SEHNR and CDR2 is FQNEAQ in the germline V gene (reference sequence). The V end lost 1 base, the J end lost 7 bases, and 13 bases lay between the germline ends. This CDR3 is built from 14 residues. CDR3 sequence (DNA): TGTGCCAGCAGCTTAGAGGGTTTTTACCTTGAAGCTTTCTTT. This translates into CASSLEGFYLEAFF.

This rearrangement joins TRBV29-1 to TRBJ1-1; D unclear. V lost 2 bases and J 4 bases, leaving 8 bases between the germline ends. The CDR3 has 12 amino acids. Germline loops: CDR1 SQVTM, CDR2 ANQGSEA. CDR3 in DNA: TGCAGCGTTGAAAGGGCATTCACTGAAGCTTTCTTT. Its translation: CSVERAFTEAFF.

The genes are TRBV18 and TRBJ2-7; tentatively, D is TRBD1 or TRBD2 (5 bases each). Trimming left V 5 bases short and J 2 bases short, with 13 bases between. The V gene's germline CDR1 is KGHSH and CDR2 LQKENI. There are 14 residues in the CDR3. CDR3 in DNA: TGTGCCAGCTCAGCCCGGGACGGCCCCTACGAGCAGTACTTC. It yields the protein CASSARDGPYEQYF.

V is TRBV7-3 and J is TRBJ2-1; 7 bases match TRBD2. The CDR3 runs 16 residues. Per germline, CDR1 SGHTA and CDR2 FQGTGA. V shed 3 bases, J shed 0 bases, and the junction held 5 bases outside the gene matches. The CDR3: CASSFSGPGSYNEQFF. CDR3 bases: TGTGCCAGCAGCTTTAGCGGGCCGGGCTCCTACAATGAGCAGTTCTTC.

This rearrangement joins TRBV7-9 to TRBJ2-1, with 10 bases identical to TRBD2. V shed 3 bases and J 6 bases; nucleotides not matched to a gene: 11. The CDR3 runs 17 residues. Germline lookup yields CDR1 SEHNR and CDR2 FQNEAQ (reference sequence). CDR3 amino acids: CASSFSLAGATFNEQFF. The CDR3 DNA sequence: TGTGCCAGCAGCTTTTCCCTAGCGGGAGCGACATTCAATGAGCAGTTCTTC.

This clone was recorded a few times. The chain couples TRBV5-1 to TRBJ2-1, with 8 nucleotides matching TRBD2. V trimming: 4 bases; J trimming: 6 bases; junction bases outside the gene matches: 6. CDR3 length: 14 amino acids. Germline loops: CDR1 SGHRS, CDR2 YFSETQ. The DNA for the CDR3 is TGCGCCAGCAGCGCTACCGGGACTAGCAATGAGCAGTTCTTC. As protein: CASSATGTSNEQFF. Based on the CDR3 plus reference TRBV5-1 and TRBJ2-1, the full variable domain is KAGVTQTPRYLIKTRGQQVTLSCSPISGHRSVSWYQQTPGQGLQFLFEYFSETQRNKGNFPGRFSGRQFSNSRSEMNVSTLELGDSALYLCASSATGTSNEQFFGPGTRLTVL.